This T cell receptor beta chain was sequenced in a study of cytomegalovirus exposure and HLA in healthy donors. CDR3 size: 16 residues. Germline V gene data show CDR1 as MDHEN and CDR2 as SYDVKM. Healthy bone marrow donors made up the cohort. Both 60 Vbeta primers and 13 Jbeta primers went into the PCR. TCRdb's copy holds only in-frame clones and misses some; the assay was immunoSEQ multiplex PCR. Seen here are around 130,000 clones, around 72% observed once, and the top ten hold around 1.9%. Remarks on this clone: Its antigen is not identified. The germline gene is not matched at one end of the junction; a read error may be the cause.

The study's findings and limits: Near-uniform donor sequencing depth was presumed by presence/absence analyses. Later genetic work tied a missense DCLRE1C variant to beta-chain V and J trimming. There were several of the most significant clusters that appeared linked to common viral pathogens in a later analysis.

Sequencing was carried out using PBMCs. The source of this sequence is a woman aged 40 to 49 in good health and CMV-seronegative. The chain has TRBV28 and TRBJ2-6, with TRBD1 matching over 7 bases. The CDR3 DNA reads TGTGCCAGCAGTCCGGGACAGCCCTCTGGGGCCAACGGCCTGACTTTC. Translating it yields CASSPGQPSGANGLTF.